Below are 27 T cell receptor beta chains sequenced from a single sample in a study of T cells after yellow fever vaccination. TCRdb itself ran the 5' RACE reads through MiXCR, one entry per CDR3 protein. The data hold 200,000 to 300,000 distinct CDR3 sequences, with approximately 13% observed a single time. Here the sequenced sample was CD4+ T cells sorted from PBMCs, taken 45 days after the yellow fever booster vaccination. The receptors derive from a man aged 25-45 years who received the YFV17D yellow fever vaccine.

This chain connects TRBV15 to TRBJ2-7; weak D call: TRBD1 (6 bases). The CDR3 is 13 residues long. Trimming took off 4 bases at V and 2 bases at J, with 9 bases between the two ends. From germline, CDR1 is LNHNV and CDR2 YYDKDF (reference sequence). This CDR3 is CATSTTGPYEQYF. CDR3 in DNA: TGTGCCACCAGCACAACAGGGCCCTACGAGCAGTACTTC. Based on the CDR3 plus reference TRBV15 and TRBJ2-7, the full variable domain is DAMVIQNPRYQVTQFGKPVTLSCSQTLNHNVMYWYQQKSSQAPKLLFHYYDKDFNNEADTPDNFQSRRPNTSFCFLDIRSPGLGDTAMYLCATSTTGPYEQYFGPGTRLTVT.

This clonotype has just a few counts. The rearrangement links TRBV20-1 to TRBJ2-5; D is undetermined. Trimming took 3 bases from V and 7 from J, leaving 12 bases between them. The length of the CDR3 is 12 residues. Germline CDR1 DFQATT, CDR2 SNEGSKA (reference sequence). CDR3 residues: CSARGTDGTQYF. The CDR3, as DNA: TGCAGTGCTAGGGGCACCGACGGGACCCAGTACTTC.

The CDR3 spells CSATTPEQGVSGNTIYF. Here the CDR3 DNA reads TGCAGTGCAACCACCCCCGAACAGGGGGTTAGCGGAAACACCATATATTTT. This chain uses TRBV20-1 with TRBJ1-3, with TRBD1 matching 8 bases. The CDR3 consists of 17 residues. Germline CDR1 and CDR2: DFQATT and SNEGSKA (reference sequence). The trim removed 6 bases at V and 4 bases at J, leaving 17 bases unmatched.

This sequence joins TRBV15 and TRBJ2-5; D is unresolved. The germline V and J ends were trimmed by 5 bases and 7 bases, with 20 bases remaining between them. Germline values: CDR1 LNHNV, CDR2 YYDKDF (reference sequence). The CDR3 spans 15 residues. This CDR3 is CATSSPGGSSGTQYF. In DNA form, the CDR3 reads TGTGCCACCAGCTCCCCAGGTGGCTCCTCGGGGACCCAGTACTTC. Together with reference TRBV15 and TRBJ2-5, the CDR3 gives the full variable domain: DAMVIQNPRYQVTQFGKPVTLSCSQTLNHNVMYWYQQKSSQAPKLLFHYYDKDFNNEADTPDNFQSRRPNTSFCFLDIRSPGLGDTAMYLCATSSPGGSSGTQYFGPGTRLLVL.

This clonotype showed up just a few times. The V call is TRBV24-1, the J call TRBJ2-2; D is perhaps TRBD2 (6 bases). V was clipped by 5 bases and J by 3 bases, with 18 bases between them. Germline CDR1 is KGHDR and CDR2 is SFDVKD. The CDR3 spans 17 residues. CDR3 in amino acids: CATSVLTGSGHTGELFF. The CDR3 DNA is TGTGCCACCAGTGTCTTAACCGGGAGCGGGCACACCGGGGAGCTGTTTTTT.

This clonotype was found many times. The chain uses TRBV12-3 or TRBV12-4 and TRBJ2-1; D assignment may be TRBD1 or TRBD2 (5 bases each). V lost 6 bases to trimming and J lost 4 bases, with 16 bases between them. The CDR3 extends over 15 amino acids. The CDR3 here is CASSLGQRDYNEQFF. The CDR3 coding sequence is TGTGCCAGCAGCCTTGGACAACGGGATTACAATGAGCAGTTCTTC.

The J gene is TRBJ2-7, the V gene TRBV28, with 7 bases matching TRBD2. CDR3 length equals 14 residues. CDR1 and CDR2 (germline): MDHEN, SYDVKM. The J segment lost 4 bases and the V segment lost 3 bases, leaving 6 bases of the junction unmatched. The CDR3 nucleotides are TGTGCCAGCAGTTTCGGCGGGAGAGGGTACGAGCAGTACTTC. Amino acids: CASSFGGRGYEQYF.

There are a few counts of this clonotype. The rearrangement links TRBV15 to TRBJ2-1; no clear D. Germline V CDR1 and CDR2: LNHNV, YYDKDF (reference sequence). V gave up 1 base and J gave up 3 bases, with 1 base separating them. The CDR3 is 12 amino acids. The CDR3, as DNA: TGTGCCACCAGCAGAGGCTACAATGAGCAGTTCTTC. This codes for CATSRGYNEQFF. The variable domain in full, completed from reference TRBV15 and TRBJ2-1, reads DAMVIQNPRYQVTQFGKPVTLSCSQTLNHNVMYWYQQKSSQAPKLLFHYYDKDFNNEADTPDNFQSRRPNTSFCFLDIRSPGLGDTAMYLCATSRGYNEQFFGPGTRLTVL.

This clonotype was found a few times. The chain has TRBV20-1 and TRBJ2-7, with 8 bases lining up with TRBD1. The CDR3 covers 15 residues. The germline CDR1 and CDR2 sequences are DFQATT and SNEGSKA (reference sequence). V gave up 3 bases and J gave up 3 bases; unmatched junction bases: 10. The CDR3 DNA reads as TGCAGTGCTAGTGGCGGGACAGGCCGTCTCTACGAGCAGTACTTC. This gives the protein CSASGGTGRLYEQYF.

The sample holds a few counts of this clonotype. V is TRBV7-2 and J is TRBJ2-5; TRBD2 agrees at 7 bases. Germline loops: CDR1 SGHTA, CDR2 FQGNSA. The CDR3 is made up of 16 amino acids. Trimming at V came to 4 bases and at J to 4 bases, leaving 12 bases not matched to a gene. For the CDR3, the DNA is TGTGCCAGCAGCTCCAACCCTAGCGGATGGGGAGAGACCCAGTACTTC. Protein product: CASSSNPSGWGETQYF.

This clonotype was counted ten times or more. The chain is built from TRBV20-1 and TRBJ2-7, with no clear D. Looked up from germline, CDR1 is DFQATT and CDR2 is SNEGSKA (reference sequence). Trimming removed 3 bases from V and 4 bases from J, with 7 bases in between. This CDR3 spans 11 amino acids. The CDR3 DNA sequence: TGCAGTGCTAGCGGCCTTTACGAGCAGTACTTC. It codes for CSASGLYEQYF.

This clonotype appeared a few times. The chain recombines TRBV7-2 with TRBJ2-3, with 9 bases matching TRBD2. Trimming cost V 1 base and J 4 bases; bases outside gene matches: 9. The CDR3 is 17 residues long. Germline CDR1 is SGHTA and CDR2 is FQGNSA. CDR3 sequence (DNA): TGTGCCAGCAGCTTAGTCCTAGCGGGACCGGGGGCAGATACGCAGTATTTT. As protein: CASSLVLAGPGADTQYF.

J is TRBJ2-5 and V is TRBV20-1; 9 bases map to TRBD2. CDR1 is DFQATT, CDR2 SNEGSKA, per germline (reference sequence). The CDR3 runs 16 residues. V lost 4 bases and J lost 7; bases outside the gene matches: 16. The CDR3: CSATPHGLAGEGTQYF. The DNA of the CDR3 is TGCAGTGCTACCCCCCACGGGTTAGCGGGAGAAGGGACCCAGTACTTC.

Written as DNA, the CDR3 is TGCAGTGCTAACCCCGGTATCTTTTATGGCTACACCTTC. It codes for CSANPGIFYGYTF. This chain connects TRBV20-1 to TRBJ1-2, with D hard to call. V lost 4 bases and J 5 bases, leaving 14 bases between the germline ends. This CDR3 region has 13 residues. Germline CDR1 DFQATT, CDR2 SNEGSKA (reference sequence).

This clonotype was counted ten times or more. The rearrangement uses TRBV10-3 and TRBJ2-1; 7 bases fit TRBD2. This CDR3 contains 14 residues. With 10 bases clipped from V and 4 bases from J, the junction kept 10 bases outside the gene matches. CDR1 and CDR2 (germline): ENHRY, SYGVKD. CDR3 in amino acids: CATGRLAEYNEQFF. In DNA, the CDR3 is TGTGCCACGGGGCGCCTAGCGGAATACAATGAGCAGTTCTTC.

This chain uses TRBV7-2 with TRBJ2-7; TRBD2 is a possible D gene (6 bases). The CDR3 contains 12 residues. Trimming pared 6 bases from V and 6 bases from J, leaving 12 bases between. Germline loops: CDR1 SGHTA, CDR2 FQGNSA. The CDR3, as DNA: TGTGCCAGCAGGAACGAAGCGGGCGAGCAGTACTTC. It yields the protein CASRNEAGEQYF.

The chain recombines TRBV7-8 with TRBJ1-1, with D unresolved. Looked up from germline, CDR1 is SGHVS and CDR2 is FQNEAQ. V was pared by 5 bases and J by 10 bases, with 17 bases between. The CDR3 covers 13 residues. The CDR3 DNA sequence: TGTGCCAGCAGCCTCGACCAAGCCGTCAGAGCTTTCTTT. The encoded protein is CASSLDQAVRAFF.

A few counts support this clonotype. CDR3 DNA sequence: TGCAGCGTTGAAGCTCCTTCCAGGGCCACTGAAGCTTTCTTT. Protein sequence: CSVEAPSRATEAFF. V gene TRBV29-1 combines with J gene TRBJ1-1, with D tentatively TRBD1 (5 bases). Looked up from germline, CDR1 is SQVTM and CDR2 is ANQGSEA. Trimming shortened V by 1 base and J by 4 bases, and 13 bases separated the two germline ends. The CDR3 totals 14 residues.

The chain is built from TRBV10-3 and TRBJ2-7; D gene unclear. CDR1 and CDR2 from the germline V gene are ENHRY and SYGVKD. The CDR3 contains 16 residues. With 3 bases removed from V and 0 bases from J, the gap between germline ends came to 15 bases. The CDR3 DNA reads TGTGCCATCAGTGACAAGGGTGTAGAAAGCTCCTACGAGCAGTACTTC. It encodes CAISDKGVESSYEQYF.

This chain connects TRBV4-3 to TRBJ2-7; D unresolved. Trimming took 0 bases from V and 2 from J, leaving 11 bases between them. Germline V gives CDR1 LGHNA, CDR2 YSLEER. This CDR3 spans 15 amino acids. CDR3 bases: TGCGCCAGCAGCCAAGATCTTATGGGGACCTACGAGCAGTACTTC. It specifies CASSQDLMGTYEQYF.

This clonotype was seen a few times. The chain combines TRBV2 with TRBJ2-3, with D possibly matching TRBD2 (6 bases). Between the trimmed V and J ends, which lost 0 bases and 8 bases, there was a span of 9 bases. Germline V gene lookup returns CDR1 SNHLY and CDR2 FYNNEI. The CDR3 is 13 amino acids. CDR3 sequence: CASSEAGLVTQYF. The CDR3 nucleotides are TGTGCCAGCAGTGAAGCGGGACTCGTTACGCAGTATTTT.

This clonotype was seen a few times. The V gene is TRBV20-1, the J gene TRBJ2-1; 13 bases agree with TRBD2. CDR1 and CDR2 from the germline V gene are DFQATT and SNEGSKA (reference sequence). With 1 base clipped from V and 8 bases from J, the junction kept 8 bases outside the gene matches. This CDR3 spans 16 amino acids. CDR3 in amino acids: CSARGNTSGRAHEQFF. CDR3 in DNA: TGCAGTGCTAGAGGAAACACTAGCGGGAGGGCCCATGAGCAGTTCTTC.

The chain carries TRBV7-9 and TRBJ2-4, with D tentatively TRBD2 (6 bases). V was pared by 5 bases and J by 0 bases, with 11 bases between. The CDR3 has 15 residues. Germline V lookup: CDR1 SEHNR, CDR2 FQNEAQ (reference sequence). CDR3: CASSQAGLAKNIQYF. CDR3 bases: TGTGCCAGCAGCCAAGCGGGTCTAGCCAAAAACATTCAGTACTTC.

This chain uses TRBV3-1 with TRBJ2-3, with D perhaps matching TRBD1 or TRBD2 (5 bases each). The CDR3 totals 15 residues. Germline V gene lookup returns CDR1 LGHDT and CDR2 YNNKEL (reference sequence). Trimming took 3 bases from V and 2 from J, leaving 12 bases between them. The CDR3 DNA is TGTGCCAGCAGCCACCTTGGGACCTTCACAGATACGCAGTATTTT. It is translated as CASSHLGTFTDTQYF.

The V and J genes are TRBV27 and TRBJ2-7; TRBD1 matches at 7 bases. CDR1 is MNHEY, CDR2 SMNVEV, per germline (reference sequence). The V gene end was trimmed by 3 bases and the J gene end by 0 bases; junction bases not matched to a gene: 5. The CDR3 spans 15 residues. The CDR3 sequence is CASSLARGNSYEQYF. DNA for the CDR3: TGTGCCAGCAGTTTGGCCAGGGGGAACTCCTACGAGCAGTACTTC.

There are many counts of this clonotype. V and J are TRBV6-2 or TRBV6-3 and TRBJ2-3; perhaps TRBD2 as D (5 bases). The CDR3 covers 13 residues. V was trimmed by 8 bases and J by 1 base, leaving 10 bases between them. CDR1 and CDR2 from the germline V gene are MNHEY and SVGEGT. The CDR3 sequence: CASRTGGTDTQYF. CDR3 DNA: TGTGCCAGCCGTACCGGGGGCACAGATACGCAGTATTTT.

The table lists this clonotype with a few counts. The CDR3 nucleotides are TGCAGTGCTGCCCCTCCCCCCTACGAGCAGTACTTC. It codes for CSAAPPPYEQYF. V and J are TRBV20-1 and TRBJ2-7, with unresolved D. Trimming cost V 5 bases and J 2 bases, with 10 bases left between them. Germline-derived CDR1 and CDR2 are DFQATT and SNEGSKA (reference sequence). CDR3 length equals 12 residues.